The 7 T cell receptor beta chains listed next were all sequenced from one sample in a study of blood T cell repertoires in COVID-19. Profiling relied on immunoSEQ multiplex PCR, and the TCRdb table lists in-frame clones only, not all of them. Among a few hundred thousand clones listed, around nine tenths were seen once. Material: peripheral blood. These receptors all come from a woman in her thirties or forties who had recovered from COVID-19.

A single count supports this clone. The V gene is TRBV19, the J gene TRBJ2-7; D is possibly TRBD2 (5 bases). Trimming stripped 5 bases from V and 2 bases from J, with 13 bases between. Germline V gives CDR1 LNHDA, CDR2 SQIVND (reference sequence). The CDR3 consists of 14 residues. The CDR3 DNA reads TGTGCCAGTAGTTCTCAGGACTCTACCTACGAGCAGTACTTC. Its translation: CASSSQDSTYEQYF. Variable domain in full (rest from reference TRBV19 and TRBJ2-7): DGGITQSPKYLFRKEGQNVTLSCEQNLNHDAMYWYRQDPGQGLRLIYYSQIVNDFQKGDIAEGYSVSREKKESFPLTVTSAQKNPTAFYLCASSSQDSTYEQYFGPGTRLTVT.

The rearrangement uses TRBV4-1 and TRBJ2-7; weak D call: TRBD2 (6 bases). V was pared by 2 bases and J by 0 bases, with 20 bases between. Germline lookup yields CDR1 MGHRA and CDR2 YSYEKL. The CDR3 length is 18 residues. The CDR3 spells CASSQRSQLAPSSYEQYF. Written as DNA, the CDR3 is TGCGCCAGCAGCCAACGGAGTCAACTAGCACCGAGCTCCTACGAGCAGTACTTC.

The CDR3 here is CASSVGDRGDSYNEQFF. The CDR3 DNA is TGTGCCAGCAGCGTAGGCGATCGGGGGGACTCCTACAATGAGCAGTTCTTC. This rearrangement joins TRBV9 to TRBJ2-1; 7 bases are shared with TRBD2. This CDR3 spans 17 amino acids. Germline lookup yields CDR1 SGDLS and CDR2 YYNGEE. V lost 0 bases, J lost 0 bases, and 6 bases stayed unmatched.

This chain joins TRBV2 and TRBJ2-1; D gene uncertain. Trimming stripped 4 bases from V and 0 bases from J, with 10 bases between. Germline V gives CDR1 SNHLY, CDR2 FYNNEI. The CDR3 totals 15 residues. This chain's CDR3 is CASSGDMSSYNEQFF. CDR3 coding DNA: TGTGCCAGCAGTGGAGATATGAGCTCCTACAATGAGCAGTTCTTC.

A word on this clone: Additional DNA sequences in this sample encode the identical CDR3. The V and J genes are TRBV27 and TRBJ1-5, with 10 nucleotides matching TRBD1. The CDR3 covers 15 residues. Germline assignment: CDR1 MNHEY and CDR2 SMNVEV (reference sequence). The trim removed 4 bases at V and 2 bases at J, leaving 2 bases unmatched. The CDR3 DNA reads as TGTGCCAGCAGTTCGGGGACAGGGGGCAATCAGCCCCAGCATTTT. Its protein is CASSSGTGGNQPQHF.

The chain is built from TRBV30 and TRBJ1-5; the match to TRBD1 covers 7 bases. Germline trimming cut 2 bases from V and 4 bases from J; bases unmatched to any gene: 5. This CDR3 has 14 residues. Germline CDR1 reads GTSNPN; CDR2 reads SVGIG (reference sequence). The chain's CDR3 is CAWSKGTVNQPQHF. CDR3 coding DNA: TGTGCCTGGAGTAAGGGGACAGTGAATCAGCCCCAGCATTTT.

As concerns this clone: An end of the junction differs from the germline gene, which may be a read error. The V gene is TRBV9, the J gene TRBJ2-1, with 9 bases identical to TRBD2. The CDR3 extends over 17 amino acids. Looked up from germline, CDR1 is SGDLS and CDR2 is YYNGEE. CDR3 residues: CASTKGAGGPSYSEQFF. Here the CDR3 DNA reads TGTGCCAGCACGAAGGGGGCGGGAGGGCCTAGTTACAGTGAGCAGTTCTTC.